The 10 T cell receptor beta chains given below trace back to one sample, sequenced in a study of T cells in localized non-small cell lung cancer. This table comes from immunoSEQ multiplex PCR, and its TCRdb copy is limited to in-frame clones, with some not included. Of around 130,000 clones listed, roughly nine tenths are singletons. The sequencing here drew on peripheral blood, taken before any cancer treatment. The receptors shown here come from a female donor older than 55 with stage I lung adenocarcinoma.

V and J are TRBV13 and TRBJ2-1, with 12 positions matching TRBD2. The junction had 11 bases not matched to a gene; V was cut back by 8 bases and J by 12 bases. Germline CDR1 reads PRHDT; CDR2 reads FYEKMQ (reference sequence). The CDR3 has 14 residues. The CDR3 is CASGWTSGNSGQFF. The CDR3 DNA follows: TGTGCCAGCGGATGGACTAGCGGGAACTCTGGGCAGTTCTTC.

This sequence joins TRBV7-6 and TRBJ2-2, with TRBD1 as a possible D gene (5 bases). With 6 bases removed from V and 2 bases from J, the gap between germline ends came to 10 bases. CDR3 size: 14 residues. Germline V CDR1 and CDR2: SGHVS, FNYEAQ. In DNA form, the CDR3 reads TGTGCCAGCAGGAGAGACAGTAACACCGGGGAGCTGTTTTTT. This encodes CASRRDSNTGELFF.

The chain has TRBV18 and TRBJ2-1; D might be TRBD1 (6 bases). V was trimmed by 3 bases and J by 7 bases, leaving 19 bases between them. CDR3 length: 16 residues. CDR1 and CDR2 from the germline V gene are KGHSH and LQKENI. The CDR3 loop is CASSPQQGAEVNEQFF. CDR3 DNA sequence: TGTGCCAGCTCACCGCAACAGGGTGCCGAAGTGAATGAGCAGTTCTTC.

The chain couples TRBV28 to TRBJ2-3; D might be TRBD1 (7 bases). Germline values: CDR1 MDHEN, CDR2 SYDVKM. Trimming took off 6 bases at V and 3 bases at J, with 31 bases between the two ends. There are 20 residues in the CDR3. CDR3 protein: CASRTGTPGDSYRGTDTQYF. CDR3 nucleotides: TGTGCCAGCAGGACCGGGACTCCGGGGGACAGTTATAGGGGGACAGATACGCAGTATTTT.

The genes are TRBV6-1 and TRBJ1-5; the D is unclear. This CDR3 region has 12 residues. The germline V and J ends were trimmed by 6 bases and 10 bases, with 13 bases remaining between them. Looked up from germline, CDR1 is MNHNS and CDR2 is SASEGT. The CDR3 region has the DNA TGTGCCAGCAGGGACGGATTGCGACCCCAGCATTTT. It yields the protein CASRDGLRPQHF.

The chain employs TRBV7-9 and TRBJ2-7; D is perhaps TRBD1 (5 bases). CDR3 size: 13 residues. Trimming stripped 3 bases from V and 3 bases from J, with 9 bases between. Looked up from germline, CDR1 is SEHNR and CDR2 is FQNEAQ (reference sequence). CDR3 protein: CASSLTDSYEQYF. The CDR3 nucleotides are TGTGCCAGCAGCTTGACAGACAGCTACGAGCAGTACTTC. Supplemented by reference TRBV7-9 and TRBJ2-7, the full variable domain reads DTGVSQNPRHKITKRGQNVTFRCDPISEHNRLYWYRQTLGQGPEFLTYFQNEAQLEKSRLLSDRFSAERPKGSFSTLEIQRTEQGDSAMYLCASSLTDSYEQYFGPGTRLTVT.

V usage is TRBV27 and J usage is TRBJ2-7; D unclear. The CDR3 has 15 amino acids. V shed 7 bases and J shed 2 bases, with 18 bases lying between them. The germline CDR1 and CDR2 sequences are MNHEY and SMNVEV (reference sequence). The CDR3 nucleotides read TGTGCCAGCACCTCACTCTCCCTGGTTCCCTACGAGCAGTACTTC. As protein: CASTSLSLVPYEQYF.

The rearrangement uses TRBV7-9 and TRBJ2-1, with 12 bases lining up with TRBD2. V lost 5 bases to trimming and J lost 8 bases; unmatched junction nucleotides: 7. This CDR3 region has 15 residues. Germline V CDR1 and CDR2: SEHNR, FQNEAQ (reference sequence). CDR3 nucleotide sequence: TGTGCCAGCAGCACCGGGACTAGCGGGTATGATGAGCAGTTCTTC. Translating gives CASSTGTSGYDEQFF.

This clone came up once. This chain links TRBV18 with TRBJ2-5; 7 bases align to TRBD2. There are 14 residues in the CDR3. The V segment lost 1 base and the J segment 5 bases; nucleotides outside the gene matches: 4. Germline assignment: CDR1 KGHSH and CDR2 LQKENI. CDR3 loop: CASSPRREGETQYF. The CDR3 DNA sequence: TGTGCCAGCTCACCACGGAGGGAGGGGGAGACCCAGTACTTC. Drawing the rest from reference TRBV18 and TRBJ2-5, the complete variable domain is NAGVMQNPRHLVRRRGQEARLRCSPMKGHSHVYWYRQLPEEGLKFMVYLQKENIIDESGMPKERFSAEFPKEGPSILRIQQVVRGDSAAYFCASSPRREGETQYFGPGTRLLVL.

CDR3 DNA sequence: TGTGCCAGCTCTCTTGGGGGAGGTCAAGGCTACGAGCAGTACTTC. It is translated as CASSLGGGQGYEQYF. V and J are TRBV18 and TRBJ2-7; possibly TRBD2 for D (6 bases). The CDR3 covers 15 residues. Germline loops: CDR1 KGHSH, CDR2 LQKENI. V was cut by 6 bases and J by 3 bases, with 18 bases left in between.